A single sample gave rise to the 26 T cell receptor beta chains below, sequenced in a study of OX40 agonist ivuxolimab in advanced cancers. Sequencing used immunoSEQ multiplex PCR; TCRdb keeps in-frame clones, though not all of them. The sample has 55,000 to 70,000 clones; around 83% are singletons. Sequencing was performed on CD4+ or CD8+ T cells sorted from blood, taken in a trial of the OX40 agonist ivuxolimab. Source of these receptors: an adult with an advanced solid tumor such as melanoma, head and neck, liver or kidney cancer.

This rearrangement joins TRBV13 to TRBJ1-3; a possible D gene is TRBD1 (5 bases). V lost 4 bases, J lost 3 bases, and 28 bases lay in between. Germline CDR1 and CDR2: PRHDT and FYEKMQ (reference sequence). The CDR3 runs 20 residues. CDR3 sequence reads: CASSSRTTPGRTLHGNTIYF. The CDR3 DNA reads as TGTGCCAGCAGCTCCCGGACAACACCAGGCCGGACCCTACATGGAAACACCATATATTTT. The full variable domain, in which reference TRBV13 and TRBJ1-3 provide the parts outside the CDR3, is AAGVIQSPRHLIKEKRETATLKCYPIPRHDTVYWYQQGPGQDPQFLISFYEKMQSDKGSIPDRFSAQQFSDYHSELNMSSLELGDSALYFCASSSRTTPGRTLHGNTIYFGEGSWLTVV.

The chain combines TRBV5-1 with TRBJ2-7; D is possibly TRBD1 (6 bases). V was pared by 1 base and J by 6 bases, with 11 bases between. The germline V gene has CDR1 SGHRS and CDR2 YFSETQ. The CDR3 has 13 amino acids. CDR3 protein: CASSLTGFGEQYF. CDR3 coding DNA: TGCGCCAGCAGCTTGACAGGGTTTGGCGAGCAGTACTTC.

V usage is TRBV6-5 and J usage is TRBJ1-1; D gene unclear. There are 14 residues in the CDR3. Per germline, CDR1 MNHEY and CDR2 SVGAGI. Trimming left V 0 bases short and J 4 bases short, with 9 bases between. The CDR3 spells CASSYSGVGTEAFF. CDR3 DNA: TGTGCCAGCAGTTACTCGGGAGTGGGCACTGAAGCTTTCTTT.

The CDR3 sequence: CASSSRQGKGNQPQHF. In DNA, the CDR3 is TGTGCCAGCAGCTCTCGACAGGGGAAGGGTAATCAGCCCCAGCATTTT. The chain joins TRBV5-6 to TRBJ1-5; TRBD1 matches 8 bases. The CDR3 has 16 amino acids. CDR1 and CDR2 from the germline V gene are SGHDT and YYEEEE. V lost 3 bases to trimming and J lost 4 bases; unmatched junction nucleotides: 9. Together with reference TRBV5-6 and TRBJ1-5, the CDR3 gives the full variable domain: DAGVTQSPTHLIKTRGQQVTLRCSPKSGHDTVSWYQQALGQGPQFIFQYYEEEERQRGNFPDRFSGHQFPNYSSELNVNALLLGDSALYLCASSSRQGKGNQPQHFGDGTRLSIL.

The chain has TRBV5-1 and TRBJ2-3; 9 bases map to TRBD1. V was clipped by 4 bases and J by 6 bases; unmatched bases: 9. Per the germline V gene, CDR1 is SGHRS and CDR2 is YFSETQ. CDR3 length equals 15 residues. The CDR3 here is CASSSRDRVEDTQYF. DNA for the CDR3: TGCGCCAGCAGCAGCCGGGACAGGGTGGAGGATACGCAGTATTTT.

This chain joins TRBV7-6 and TRBJ2-3; tentative D call: TRBD2 (5 bases). Germline V CDR1 and CDR2: SGHVS, FNYEAQ. This CDR3 region has 14 residues. The germline V and J ends were trimmed by 1 base and 9 bases, with 14 bases remaining between them. Written as DNA, the CDR3 is TGTGCCAGCAGCTTAGAGGTCCGGGGATTAACGCAGTATTTT. Protein sequence: CASSLEVRGLTQYF.

The chain couples TRBV9 to TRBJ2-6; D gene unclear. Germline CDR1 and CDR2: SGDLS and YYNGEE. Trimming took 0 bases from V and 0 from J, leaving 10 bases between them. The CDR3 consists of 17 residues. CDR3 residues: CASSVEDFLSGANVLTF. CDR3 in DNA: TGTGCCAGCAGCGTAGAGGATTTCCTCTCTGGGGCCAACGTCCTGACTTTC.

J is TRBJ1-3 and V is TRBV28, with D perhaps matching TRBD1 (5 bases). The CDR3 contains 17 residues. Trimming stripped 6 bases from V and 3 bases from J, with 21 bases between. Per germline, CDR1 MDHEN and CDR2 SYDVKM. The CDR3 loop is CASRFSPPGRRGNTIYF. CDR3 nucleotides: TGTGCCAGCAGATTCAGTCCCCCAGGGAGACGTGGAAACACCATATATTTT.

The V call is TRBV6-1, the J call TRBJ2-7; D remains ambiguous. This CDR3 contains 17 residues. V was shortened by 2 bases and J by 0 bases, with 17 bases between the two germline ends. Germline V CDR1 and CDR2: MNHNS, SASEGT. CDR3 coding DNA: TGTGCCAGCAGTGAACCTGCCAGCAGGCCAGTCTCCTACGAGCAGTACTTC. Its translation is CASSEPASRPVSYEQYF.

The chain uses TRBV11-2 and TRBJ2-1; no firm D call. Trimming cost V 5 bases and J 9 bases, with 14 bases left between them. The CDR3 contains 13 residues. Per the germline V gene, CDR1 is SGHAT and CDR2 is FQNNGV. The CDR3 DNA sequence: TGTGCCAGCAGCCCCGCGCCTGGCTTTGAGCAGTTCTTC. This gives the protein CASSPAPGFEQFF.

CDR3 sequence reads: CASSEAGSLQGIGYTF. DNA of the CDR3: TGTGCCAGCAGTGAAGCGGGAAGTTTACAGGGAATTGGCTACACCTTC. The chain is built from TRBV2 and TRBJ1-2; D may be TRBD1 (6 bases). V gave up 0 bases and J gave up 7 bases, with 18 bases separating them. The CDR3 extends over 16 amino acids. Germline CDR1 and CDR2: SNHLY and FYNNEI.

The V and J genes are TRBV5-8 and TRBJ2-5, with 9 nucleotides matching TRBD1. The CDR3 has 15 residues. V lost 4 bases, J lost 4 bases, and 8 bases stayed unmatched. The germline gives CDR1 SGHTS, CDR2 YDEGEE. The CDR3 sequence: CASSAQTGGVETQYF. The CDR3 region has the DNA TGTGCCAGCAGCGCGCAGACAGGGGGGGTAGAGACCCAGTACTTC. Supplemented by reference TRBV5-8 and TRBJ2-5, the full variable domain reads EAGVTQSPTHLIKTRGQQATLRCSPISGHTSVYWYQQALGLGLQFLLWYDEGEERNRGNFPPRFSGRQFPNYSSELNVNALELEDSALYLCASSAQTGGVETQYFGPGTRLLVL.

This clone was counted a single time. The rearrangement joins TRBV18 to TRBJ2-3; the D gene is possibly TRBD2 (5 bases). The CDR3 runs 14 residues. V lost 3 bases and J lost 6, with 13 bases in between. Per the germline V gene, CDR1 is KGHSH and CDR2 is LQKENI. The CDR3 here is CASSPASERDTQYF. The DNA of the CDR3 is TGTGCCAGCTCACCCGCGTCCGAGCGGGATACGCAGTATTTT.

V is TRBV7-7 and J is TRBJ2-3, with 9 bases lining up with TRBD2. The CDR3 is 15 residues long. The germline CDR1 and CDR2 sequences are SSHAT and FNYEAQ (reference sequence). Trimming took 1 base from V and 4 from J; bases not matched to a gene: 3. The CDR3 protein is CASSLGGGGADTQYF. The DNA of the CDR3 is TGTGCCAGCAGCTTAGGTGGCGGGGGGGCAGATACGCAGTATTTT.

The rearrangement joins TRBV5-6 to TRBJ1-6, with D hard to call. The CDR3 totals 15 residues. Germline V gene data show CDR1 as SGHDT and CDR2 as YYEEEE. The germline V and J ends were trimmed by 0 bases and 1 base, with 5 bases remaining between them. The CDR3 bases are TGTGCCAGCAGCTTGGGGGTATCCTATAATTCACCCCTCCACTTT. Translation gives CASSLGVSYNSPLHF.

The chain employs TRBV5-4 and TRBJ2-1; 7 bases align to TRBD2. The CDR3 has 13 amino acids. CDR1 is SGHNT, CDR2 YYREEE, per germline (reference sequence). The trim removed 2 bases at V and 7 bases at J, leaving 3 bases unmatched. CDR3 sequence (DNA): TGTGCCAGCAGCTTTTCGCGGGAGAATGAGCAGTTCTTC. Translation: CASSFSRENEQFF.

The sample holds one count of this clone. J is TRBJ2-3 and V is TRBV2; 8 nucleotides match TRBD1. The CDR3 has 13 residues. With V trimmed by 9 bases and J by 6 bases, 8 bases remained unmatched. Germline lookup yields CDR1 SNHLY and CDR2 FYNNEI. CDR3 bases: TGTGCCAGGCAAGCAGGGGGCCGGGATACGCAGTATTTT. This codes for CARQAGGRDTQYF.

This chain connects TRBV25-1 to TRBJ2-7, with TRBD2 matching over 13 bases. Germline V gives CDR1 MGHDK, CDR2 SYGVNS. CDR3 length equals 13 residues. Germline trimming cut 7 bases from V and 7 bases from J; bases unmatched to any gene: 4. The CDR3 loop is CASTGLAGREQYF. The CDR3 DNA reads TGTGCCAGCACGGGACTAGCGGGGCGGGAGCAGTACTTC.

The chain links TRBV6-5 to TRBJ1-5; 7 bases match TRBD1. Germline trimming cut 0 bases from V and 7 bases from J; bases unmatched to any gene: 3. This CDR3 has 14 residues. Germline V gene lookup returns CDR1 MNHEY and CDR2 SVGAGI. CDR3 amino acids: CASSYSGGWQPQHF. The CDR3 nucleotides read TGTGCCAGCAGTTACTCAGGGGGCTGGCAGCCCCAGCATTTT.

This clone appeared a few times. The chain is built from TRBV7-8 and TRBJ2-7; D not certain. The CDR3 covers 16 residues. Germline CDR1 is SGHVS and CDR2 is FQNEAQ. V shed 1 base and J shed 6 bases, with 19 bases lying between them. CDR3 residues: CASSLERTAPPGEQYF. As DNA, the CDR3 is TGTGCCAGCAGCTTAGAGAGAACGGCTCCCCCGGGCGAGCAGTACTTC. Full variable domain (missing parts from reference TRBV7-8 and TRBJ2-7): GAGVSQSPRYKVAKRGQDVALRCDPISGHVSLFWYQQALGQGPEFLTYFQNEAQLDKSGLPSDRFFAERPEGSVSTLKIQRTQQEDSAVYLCASSLERTAPPGEQYFGPGTRLTVT.

The V call is TRBV6-5, the J call TRBJ2-1; no reliable D call. Germline V gives CDR1 MNHEY, CDR2 SVGAGI. Trimming took 2 bases from V and 3 from J, leaving 8 bases between them. The CDR3 contains 14 residues. This CDR3 is CASSYGGVYNEQFF. CDR3 coding DNA: TGTGCCAGCAGTTACGGTGGAGTCTACAATGAGCAGTTCTTC.

The chain uses TRBV7-9 and TRBJ1-1; 7 nucleotides match TRBD1. V was clipped by 4 bases and J by 0 bases; unmatched bases: 5. Germline CDR1 SEHNR, CDR2 FQNEAQ (reference sequence). The CDR3 contains 15 residues. The DNA for the CDR3 is TGTGCCAGCAGCTCGGGACAGAGAATGAACACTGAAGCTTTCTTT. This sequence encodes CASSSGQRMNTEAFF.

The chain uses TRBV7-2 and TRBJ2-1, with 9 bases aligning to TRBD1. This CDR3 has 15 amino acids. With 1 base clipped from V and 2 bases from J, the junction kept 0 bases outside the gene matches. Germline loops: CDR1 SGHTA, CDR2 FQGNSA. The CDR3 DNA reads as TGTGCCAGCAGCTTAGGACAGGGGGCCTACAATGAGCAGTTCTTC. Translated, it gives CASSLGQGAYNEQFF.

This chain links TRBV9 with TRBJ1-6, with 8 bases fitting TRBD1. This CDR3 has 15 amino acids. With 4 bases clipped from V and 6 bases from J, the junction kept 6 bases outside the gene matches. From germline, CDR1 is SGDLS and CDR2 YYNGEE. The CDR3 DNA sequence: TGTGCCAGCAGCCCCACAGGGGGGAGTAATTCACCCCTCCACTTT. This gives the protein CASSPTGGSNSPLHF.

With respect to this clone: Other DNA sequences in this specimen translate into the identical CDR3. V usage is TRBV7-9 and J usage is TRBJ1-1; possibly TRBD1 for D (5 bases). CDR3 length: 17 amino acids. Trimming removed 1 base from V and 4 bases from J, with 19 bases in between. In germline, CDR1 is SEHNR, CDR2 FQNEAQ (reference sequence). The CDR3 is CASSLVGQGRGRTEAFF. CDR3 DNA sequence: TGTGCCAGCAGCTTAGTGGGGCAGGGTCGGGGTCGCACTGAAGCTTTCTTT.

The chain couples TRBV18 to TRBJ1-6; D unclear. Trimming removed 2 bases from V and 0 bases from J, with 8 bases in between. The CDR3 runs to 16 residues. Looked up from germline, CDR1 is KGHSH and CDR2 is LQKENI. The DNA for the CDR3 is TGTGCCAGCTCACCATATGGGAGCTCCTATAATTCACCCCTCCACTTT. This gives the protein CASSPYGSSYNSPLHF. Full variable domain (rest looked up from reference TRBV18 and TRBJ1-6): NAGVMQNPRHLVRRRGQEARLRCSPMKGHSHVYWYRQLPEEGLKFMVYLQKENIIDESGMPKERFSAEFPKEGPSILRIQQVVRGDSAAYFCASSPYGSSYNSPLHFGNGTRLTVT.